The sequence of this T cell receptor beta chain was determined in a study of blood T cell repertoires in COVID-19 (dated by TCRdb to the early 2020s). Broadly, across the study: The collaborator samples originated in the United States, Italy and Spain and spanned the acute and convalescent phases of COVID-19. The prospective study material was composed of cDNA or gDNA derived from T cells, B-cell-depleted T cells, or PBMCs. Subjects who had been exposed to COVID-19, were actively infected with it, or had recovered from it provided the deeply sampled blood TCRbeta repertoires that made up the dataset. A freely available public database, intended as a resource for researchers studying the immune response to SARS-CoV-2, is where the repertoires were released. The samples were drawn from two sources: the first 160 participants of the ongoing ImmuneRACE study, and 1,254 subjects contributed by 6 global collaborators. A de-identified subject ID, COVID-19 status, age in years and sex were almost always included in the sample metadata. Where available, HLA class I and class II types were obtained from metadata supplied by the sample provider rather than from assay-based typing. Summary of the overall study and its limitations: The amount of clinical and demographic metadata varied by source and participant and was provided uncurated.

Collaborating institutions collected whole blood in K2EDTA tubes following their own protocols. For TCRbeta analysis, collaborators shipped samples as frozen whole blood, isolated PBMCs, or DNA extracted from either of those sample types. TCRbeta CDR3 regions were amplified from genomic DNA using the immunoSEQ Assay, a bias-controlled multiplex PCR. The source study handled its data this way. The number of nucleated cells in each sample was estimated from the amplification of reference gene primers within the assay. To quantify the absolute abundance of each unique TCRbeta CDR3 rearrangement, sequence reads were collapsed and filtered. For each sample, productive Simpson clonality was calculated as the square root of Simpson's diversity index over productive rearrangements. Drawn from immuneACCESS, this table holds only the in-frame rearrangements with V and J called that TCRdb kept. Clones are partly lost; checked studies trace under half to an unresolved V gene and leave the rest unexplained. For V, J and clone size, that table is used; D and trimming come from the DNA. The sample table lists roughly 160,000 clones, roughly 85% of them with a count of one. Under 12% of the sample is held by the ten biggest clonotypes.

The junction shows trimming of 4 bases on V and 6 bases on J, and the gene matches do not reach 21 bases of it. The CDR1 and CDR2 encoded by the germline V gene (reference sequence) are LNHDA and SQIVND. Spanning cysteine to phenylalanine, the CDR3 consists of 21 amino acids. The kept DNA is CDR3 alone, 63 bases in frame from the first base. As to this clone: Its antigen is still unknown. Per-base qualities were not stored, and no clone one base away is much larger.

The chain is encoded by TRBV19 joined to TRBJ2-2; 12 bases in the junction line up with TRBD2. The TCR originated in a woman older than 75 with active or convalescent COVID-19. Sample: peripheral blood. Here the CDR3 is given as CASSTHLYRTASGRAPGELFF. The DNA sequence is given as TGTGCCAGTAGTACCCATCTATACAGGACTGCTAGCGGGAGGGCCCCCGGGGAGCTGTTTTTT.